The 17 T cell receptor beta chains in this list originate from one sample, sequenced in a study of T cell clonality in common variable immunodeficiency. The repertoire was sequenced with immunoSEQ multiplex PCR; TCRdb's copy has only in-frame clones and lacks some. Sampling found tens of thousands of clones, none seen once. Overall study findings and caveats: Reportedly, TCR beta sequences from common variable immunodeficiency showed fewer deletions and N-nucleotide insertions.

These receptors' targets are unknown. Sequencing used peripheral blood mononuclear cells. Receptors originate from a human donor with common variable immunodeficiency.

Regarding this clone: The CDR3 goes on 3 residues after the read ends, and that part is filled in from the germline J gene. The chain couples TRBV19 to TRBJ2-6; 12 nucleotides match TRBD1. This CDR3 is 18 amino acids long. Germline V gene data show CDR1 as LNHDA and CDR2 as SQIVND (reference sequence). The V segment lost 6 bases and the J segment 1 base; nucleotides outside the gene matches: 7. This CDR3 is CASRRDRGRVSGANVLTF. Incomplete CDR3 DNA: TGTGCCAGTAGGCGGGACAGGGGGCGAGTTTCTGGGGCCAACGTC.

This clone came up many times. With the read ending 3 residues before the CDR3 end, the germline J gene is used to fill in that end. The V gene is TRBV5-1, the J gene TRBJ1-1, with D maybe TRBD1 (5 bases). Germline CDR1 is SGHRS and CDR2 is YFSETQ. CDR3 length: 16 residues. Deletions cut 7 bases from V and 2 bases from J, with 21 bases between. The CDR3 spells CASHPGPGRPNTEAFF. The DNA read from the CDR3 is TGCGCCAGCCACCCAGGGCCAGGACGGCCAAACACTGAA.

This clone was recorded at least ten times. The read terminates 3 residues ahead of where the CDR3 ends, so the germline J gene completes it. The chain combines TRBV29-1 with TRBJ1-2, with D possibly TRBD1 on 5 matching bases. CDR3 length: 15 amino acids. The V end lost 6 bases, the J end lost 6 bases, and 23 bases lay between the germline ends. Germline V CDR1 and CDR2: SQVTM, ANQGSEA. The DNA read from the CDR3 is TGCAGCGTCGACAGAATAGGGGAGTCAGGAGATGGC. Its protein is CSVDRIGESGDG. The entire CDR3 reads CSVDRIGESGDGYTF. Filled out from reference TRBV29-1 and TRBJ1-2, the complete variable domain reads SAVISQKPSRDICQRGTSLTIQCQVDSQVTMMFWYRQQPGQSLTLIATANQGSEATYESGFVIDKFPISRPNLTFSTLTVSNMSPEDSSIYLCSVDRIGESGDGYTFGSGTRLTVV.

About this clone itself: The read is 3 residues too short to cover the CDR3 end, so that end is filled in from the germline J gene. The chain has TRBV19 and TRBJ2-3, with 7 bases matching TRBD1. The CDR3 is 14 amino acids. With 8 bases clipped from V and 3 bases from J, the junction kept 8 bases outside the gene matches. The V gene's germline CDR1 is LNHDA and CDR2 SQIVND (reference sequence). The chain's CDR3 is CASRQGRRTDTQYF. The part of the CDR3 DNA that was read is TGTGCCAGTCGACAGGGCCGAAGGACAGATACG.

Regarding this clone: One end of the junction varies from germline; a read error may be responsible. The read ends 3 residues shy of where the CDR3 ends; the end is completed using the germline J gene. The chain recombines TRBV6-1 with TRBJ2-3; the match to TRBD2 covers 8 bases. The CDR3 covers 17 residues. Per the germline V gene, CDR1 is MNHNS and CDR2 is SASEGT. The CDR3 bases that were read are TGTGCCAGCAGCGAAGTTAGCGGGGTAGGAGGGACAGATACG. Residues: CASSEVSGVGGTDT. In full, the CDR3 reads CASSEVSGVGGTDTQYF.

In its sample, this clone was seen many times. The missing CDR3 end, 3 residues past where the read stops, is filled in from the germline J gene. The V gene is TRBV7-9, the J gene TRBJ1-1, with D perhaps TRBD1 (6 bases). CDR3 length: 14 amino acids. The germline V gene encodes CDR1 SEHNR and CDR2 FQNEAQ (reference sequence). Trimming took off 4 bases at V and 4 bases at J, with 13 bases between the two ends. The CDR3 protein is CASSSRGAATEAFF. The sequenced CDR3 bases are TGTGCCAGCAGCTCCAGGGGAGCGGCCACTGAA.

A few counts support this clone. The CDR3 end is not reached by the read, which stops 3 residues before it; the germline J gene fills it in. The chain recombines TRBV7-9 with TRBJ1-1; D is ambiguous. Germline V lookup: CDR1 SEHNR, CDR2 FQNEAQ (reference sequence). This CDR3 region has 14 residues. Trimming stripped 2 bases from V and 0 bases from J, with 7 bases between. The DNA read from the CDR3 is TGTGCCAGCAGCTTAAACAGTTTGAACACTGAA. Translating gives CASSLNSLNTE. The complete CDR3 protein is CASSLNSLNTEAFF.

This clone has just a few counts. The observed sequence ends 3 residues before the CDR3 terminus, with the missing tail filled in from the germline J gene. The genes are TRBV19 and TRBJ1-2, with TRBD1 as a possible D gene (6 bases). The CDR3 covers 15 residues. Germline CDR1 LNHDA, CDR2 SQIVND (reference sequence). The CDR3 DNA, read in part, is TGTGCCAGTGCAATTCAACAGGGAAGGGGTAGAGGC. Its translation is CASAIQQGRGRG. The full CDR3 reads CASAIQQGRGRGYTF.

This clone appeared a few times. The read is 3 residues too short to cover the CDR3 end, so that end is filled in from the germline J gene. J is TRBJ2-6 and V is TRBV7-2, with D possibly called TRBD1 or TRBD2 (5 bases each). V shed 8 bases and J shed 4 bases, with 15 bases lying between them. CDR1 SGHTA and CDR2 FQGNSA come from the germline V gene. The length of the CDR3 is 15 residues. The CDR3 loop reads CASLEDISGANVLTF. The CDR3 bases that were read are TGTGCCAGCTTGGAGGACATCTCCGGGGCCAACGTC.

Concerning this clone itself: The sequence runs out 3 residues before the end of the CDR3; the remainder is reconstructed from the germline J gene. The V and J genes are TRBV7-2 and TRBJ2-5; 7 bases line up with TRBD1. Germline CDR1 reads SGHTA; CDR2 reads FQGNSA. CDR3 length equals 14 residues. Trimming took 4 bases from V and 6 from J; bases not matched to a gene: 8. The CDR3 region is CASSSYRGEKTQYF. The sequenced CDR3 bases are TGTGCCAGCAGCTCCTACAGGGGTGAAAAGACC.

This clone has a handful of counts. The read comes to an end 3 residues before the CDR3 does, leaving the germline J gene to fill in the end. The rearrangement links TRBV2 to TRBJ1-4; 9 bases agree with TRBD1. The germline CDR1 and CDR2 sequences are SNHLY and FYNNEI. The length of the CDR3 is 14 residues. The junction had 7 bases not matched to a gene; V was cut back by 6 bases and J by 8 bases. CDR3 DNA (partial): TGTGCCAGCAGATTACAGGGGGCCGGGGAAAAA. Translation gives CASRLQGAGEK. The entire CDR3 sequence reads CASRLQGAGEKLFF.

Only a few counts were recorded for this clone. Sequencing ends 3 residues short of the CDR3 end; the germline J gene provides the rest. The chain is built from TRBV5-1 and TRBJ2-1; 9 positions agree with TRBD1. The CDR3 contains 14 residues. CDR1 and CDR2 from the germline V gene are SGHRS and YFSETQ. Germline trimming cut 4 bases from V and 7 bases from J; bases unmatched to any gene: 6. The CDR3 DNA, read in part, is TGCGCCAGCAGCCTATTGGACAGGGGTAATGAG. It specifies CASSLLDRGNE. The whole CDR3 sequence is CASSLLDRGNEQFF. Combining the CDR3 with reference TRBV5-1 and TRBJ2-1 gives the whole variable domain KAGVTQTPRYLIKTRGQQVTLSCSPISGHRSVSWYQQTPGQGLQFLFEYFSETQRNKGNFPGRFSGRQFSNSRSEMNVSTLELGDSALYLCASSLLDRGNEQFFGPGTRLTVL.

This clone was found many times. The read stops 3 residues short of the end of the CDR3; the missing end is completed from the germline J gene. J is TRBJ1-1 and V is TRBV12-3 or TRBV12-4; D uncertain. V lost 1 base, J lost 3 bases, and 9 bases lay in between. This CDR3 has 14 amino acids. The CDR3 bases that were read are TGTGCCAGCAGTTTAGGGTCGGGGTACACTGAA. It codes for CASSLGSGYTE. The full CDR3 is CASSLGSGYTEAFF.

This clone showed up just a few times. The read ends 3 residues before the CDR3 terminus; that terminus is restored from the germline J gene. V gene TRBV7-9 combines with J gene TRBJ2-3, with D uncertain. CDR3 length: 12 residues. Germline lookup yields CDR1 SEHNR and CDR2 FQNEAQ (reference sequence). V lost 1 base to trimming and J lost 5 bases, with 4 bases between them. The CDR3 loop is CASSLVRDTQYF. CDR3 bases read: TGTGCCAGCAGCTTAGTTCGAGATACG.

This clone turned up a few times. The read ends 3 residues before the CDR3 terminus; that terminus is restored from the germline J gene. This rearrangement joins TRBV6-2 or TRBV6-3 to TRBJ1-1; D unclear. The germline V and J ends were trimmed by 2 bases and 3 bases, with 13 bases remaining between them. Germline V CDR1 and CDR2: MNHEY, SVGEGT. The CDR3 extends over 15 amino acids. CDR3 bases read: TGTGCCAGCAGTTACAGGGTATTAATGGACACTGAA. Amino acids: CASSYRVLMDTE. The full CDR3 protein is CASSYRVLMDTEAFF.

This clone was counted a few times. The CDR3 is CASSSNGQRQETQYF. CDR3 DNA, as far as it was read: TGTGCCAGCAGCTCCAATGGACAACGCCAAGAGACC. The gene calls are TRBV7-2 and TRBJ2-5; D is possibly TRBD1 (5 bases). The read is 3 residues too short to cover the CDR3 end, so that end is filled in from the germline J gene. Trimming pared 4 bases from V and 1 base from J, leaving 13 bases between. There are 15 residues in the CDR3. From germline, CDR1 is SGHTA and CDR2 FQGNSA.

In its sample, this clone was seen many times. With the read ending 3 residues before the CDR3 end, the germline J gene is used to fill in that end. V is TRBV7-9 and J is TRBJ2-2, with 7 nucleotides matching TRBD2. CDR1 is SEHNR and CDR2 is FQNEAQ in the germline V gene (reference sequence). The CDR3 sequence is 15 residues long. The V segment lost 4 bases and the J segment 5 bases; nucleotides outside the gene matches: 7. This chain's CDR3 is CASSSPGLETGELFF. CDR3 DNA (partial): TGTGCCAGCAGCTCGCCCGGACTAGAAACCGGGGAG. The full variable domain, completed using reference TRBV7-9 and TRBJ2-2, is DTGVSQNPRHKITKRGQNVTFRCDPISEHNRLYWYRQTLGQGPEFLTYFQNEAQLEKSRLLSDRFSAERPKGSFSTLEIQRTEQGDSAMYLCASSSPGLETGELFFGEGSRLTVL.